This TCR beta chain stems from a study of T cell repertoires in cytomegalovirus infection. In the study overall: An indication of both CMV infection and matching HLA type came from public TCR beta signatures.

The V end lost 6 bases, the J end lost 4 bases, and 9 bases lay between the germline ends. This CDR3 spans 12 amino acids. Germline V gives CDR1 MNHEY, CDR2 SMNVEV (reference sequence). TCRdb passed the reads through MiXCR, listing each CDR3 protein once. This table has about 180,000 distinct CDR3 sequences, about 22% appearing once. With regard to this clonotype: Its cognate antigen is unknown.

The receptor's source is a human donor in good health (CMV status not recorded). Some clones in this sample may be carry-over from other donors' samples. This chain links TRBV27 with TRBJ2-5; D is undetermined. The material sequenced was CD8+ T cells from cultured PBMCs, taken from culture after CMV antigen stimulation. CDR3 coding DNA: TGTGCCAGCAGCCCTGGACGAGAGACCCAGTACTTC. This sequence encodes CASSPGRETQYF.